Listed below are T cell receptor beta chains from one sample, sequenced in a study of T cells in narcolepsy. Assay used: immunoSEQ multiplex PCR; TCRdb lists only in-frame clones, some missing. This sample has about 32,000 clones, with more than 75% found just once. The material sequenced was CD45RA- memory CD4+ T cells from PBMCs. All receptors come from a human donor with narcolepsy. Both conserved end residues are part of each CDR3.

V gene: TRBV9
CDR3 protein: CASSVSTSGITDTQYF

V gene: TRBV25-1
CDR3 protein: CASSEGGMRNEQFF

V gene: TRBV6-1
CDR3 protein: CASSEEFTVSNQPQHF

V gene: TRBV7-8
CDR3 protein: CASRTTGWRKNEQYF

V gene: TRBV5-6
CDR3 protein: CASSLGSGTSTDTQYF

V gene: TRBV5-6
CDR3 protein: CASSSGSGNTIYF

V gene: TRBV7-2
CDR3 protein: CASSVRLTGELFF

V gene: TRBV11-2
CDR3 protein: CASSQPGRAIGNEQFF

V gene: TRBV6-6
CDR3 protein: CASSYGDRTTYGYTF

V gene: TRBV7-9
CDR3 protein: CASSAGGGKTGNSNQPQHF

V gene: TRBV7-9
CDR3 protein: CASAQPIGGMAYEQYF

V gene: TRBV29-1
CDR3 protein: CSVRSTGQSNTGELFF

V gene: TRBV10-3
CDR3 protein: CAISEAESPLHF

V gene: TRBV9
CDR3 protein: CASSHGTLGNTEAFF

V gene: TRBV14
CDR3 protein: CASSQNLPYEQYF

V gene: TRBV6-5
CDR3 protein: CASNSRGQPQHF

V gene: TRBV27
CDR3 protein: CASSPGQGATEAFF

V gene: TRBV6-1
CDR3 protein: CASNRGLYEQYF

V gene: TRBV27
CDR3 protein: CASSPMTGVYGYTF

V gene: TRBV28
CDR3 protein: CASSLAGGSGNTIYF

V gene: TRBV18
CDR3 protein: CASSPGQGGEQYF

V gene: TRBV14
CDR3 protein: CASSQVGGSTYNEQFF

V gene: TRBV5-6
CDR3 protein: CASSSPGTDKMTQYF

V gene: TRBV30
CDR3 protein: CAWSQGHPIYGYTF

V gene: TRBV7-2
CDR3 protein: CASSLKGVRDKDGYTF

V gene: TRBV10-3
CDR3 protein: CAISPQGGYEQYF

V gene: TRBV7-2
CDR3 protein: CASRGAVHYEQYF

V gene: TRBV10-1
CDR3 protein: CASSPSWGLRSTEAFF

V gene: TRBV7-3
CDR3 protein: CASSLDLNTGELFF

V gene: TRBV7-9
CDR3 protein: CASSLRTGGDYGYTF

V gene: TRBV5-7
CDR3 protein: CASSLGSTDTQYF

V gene: TRBV19
CDR3 protein: CASSRAARSSYNEQFF

V gene: TRBV15
CDR3 protein: CATSPGGSPLQYF

V gene: TRBV28
CDR3 protein: CASSFPGNQETQYF

V gene: TRBV7-3
CDR3 protein: CASSSGTENYGYTF

V gene: TRBV7-9
CDR3 protein: CASSLGSGGFEKLFF

V gene: TRBV30
CDR3 protein: CAGRDTPSGELFF

V gene: TRBV12-5
CDR3 protein: CASGLDLTDTQYF

V gene: TRBV19
CDR3 protein: CASSTRDQITQYF

V gene: TRBV12-5
CDR3 protein: CASGLGQKGDLIGF

V gene: TRBV28
CDR3 protein: CASSLGGNIQYF

V gene: TRBV7-9
CDR3 protein: CASRGVRSGNTIYF

V gene: TRBV4-3
CDR3 protein: CASSQEGYGRPQYF

V gene: TRBV18
CDR3 protein: CASSKDSGRAQYF

V gene: TRBV28
CDR3 protein: CASRDPVASGIYNEQFF

V gene: TRBV23-1
CDR3 protein: CASSQAGTDKNIQYF

V gene: TRBV19
CDR3 protein: CASSIGGDTEAFF

V gene: TRBV9
CDR3 protein: CASSALSSYNEQFF